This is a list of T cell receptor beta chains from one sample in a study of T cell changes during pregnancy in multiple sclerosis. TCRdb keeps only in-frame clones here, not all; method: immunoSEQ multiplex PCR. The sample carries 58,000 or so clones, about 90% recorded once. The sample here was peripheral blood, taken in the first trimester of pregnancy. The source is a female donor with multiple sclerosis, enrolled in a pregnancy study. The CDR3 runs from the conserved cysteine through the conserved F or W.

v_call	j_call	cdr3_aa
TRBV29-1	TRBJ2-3	CSVVWREDIDTQYF
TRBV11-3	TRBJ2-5	CASSWHRESGETQYF
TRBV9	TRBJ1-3	CASSVRGSGNTIYF
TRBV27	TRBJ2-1	CASRLLEAPGEQFF
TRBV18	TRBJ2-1	CASSPSQVGQDEQFF
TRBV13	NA	CASSIQGYEQYF
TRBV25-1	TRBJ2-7	CASSGDRVEQYF
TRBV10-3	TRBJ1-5	CAISESQVGRARPQHF
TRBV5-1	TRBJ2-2	CASSLDRGRFNTGELFF
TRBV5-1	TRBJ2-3	CASSLASQGADTQYF
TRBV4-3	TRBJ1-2	CASSQDLGVNYGYTF
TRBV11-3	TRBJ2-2	CASSRGLAGGGTGELFF
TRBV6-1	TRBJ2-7	CASSLQGELEQYF
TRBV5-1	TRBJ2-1	CASSWASGSVNEQFF
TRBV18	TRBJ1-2	CASSLQTVAGYTF
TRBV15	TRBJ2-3	CATSRDRQVYDTQYF
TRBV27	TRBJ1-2	CASSTRQGGNYGYTF
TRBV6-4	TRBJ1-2	CASSDSGTGGTGYTF
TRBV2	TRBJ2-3	CASRRGSTTDTQYF
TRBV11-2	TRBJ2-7	CASSPIVGGYEQYF
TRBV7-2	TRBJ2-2	CASSNNRAGELFF
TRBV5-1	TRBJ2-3	CASSFGMGAGTDTQYF
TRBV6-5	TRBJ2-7	CASSYSGGNYEQYF
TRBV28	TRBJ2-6	CASSFPLGQGHSGANVLTF
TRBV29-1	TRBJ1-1	CSIEGQGAIRTEAFF
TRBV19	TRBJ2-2	CASSIGRGRDTGELFF
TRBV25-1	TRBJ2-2	CASSEGQGISGELFF
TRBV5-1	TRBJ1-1	CASSLGDRVITEAFF
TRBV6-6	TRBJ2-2	CASSYPGLAGELFF
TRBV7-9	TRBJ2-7	CASRRGGASYEQYF
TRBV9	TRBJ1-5	CASSAGGGGGNNQPQHF
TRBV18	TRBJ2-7	CASARGAAYEQYF
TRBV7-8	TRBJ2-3	CASRPGRDWGPDTQYF